The sequence of this T cell receptor (beta chain) was determined in a study of shared clonotypes between healthy human individuals. Measured with immunoSEQ multiplex PCR; TCRdb has only the in-frame clones, and not every one. The table records 450,000 to 500,000 clones, over 75% of them present only once. This clone was found a few times. Trimming removed 3 bases from V and 3 bases from J, with 12 bases in between. The CDR3 runs to 14 residues. Germline CDR1 is LGHNA and CDR2 is YSLEER. This clonotype was sampled from a woman aged 40-49 years in good health. Some clones in this sample may be carry-over from other donors' samples. The chain couples TRBV4-3 to TRBJ2-7; TRBD2 might be the D (5 bases). Sequencing used PBMCs. For the CDR3, the DNA is TGCGCCAGCAGCCAGAGGGCAGAGAGCTACGAGCAGTACTTC. It yields the protein CASSQRAESYEQYF.